This TCR beta chain emerged from a study of blood T cell repertoires in COVID-19. Study in general: Sites across the United States, Italy and Spain contributed samples from acute and convalescent COVID-19. T cells, B-cell-depleted T cells, or PBMCs provided the cDNA or gDNA that served as material.

Assay: immunoSEQ multiplex PCR; the TCRdb copy retains only in-frame clones and omits some. The table lists some 420,000 clones, roughly nine tenths of them singletons. Participants were aged about 18 to 89 years from around 25 US areas. Resolution of symptoms, clearance, or two negative PCRs was present in recovered Cohort 3 donors. This receptor was identified in a man aged 25-40 years who had recovered from COVID-19. What was sequenced was PBMCs or T cells enriched from blood (not recorded which).

This CDR3 is CASSLALLTTGHYGYTF. In DNA form, the CDR3 reads TGTGCCAGCAGTTTAGCCCTTCTCACGACAGGCCACTATGGCTACACCTTC. V is TRBV28 and J is TRBJ1-2, with D maybe TRBD1 (6 bases). This CDR3 contains 17 residues. Germline V gene lookup returns CDR1 MDHEN and CDR2 SYDVKM. Trimming removed 2 bases from V and 3 bases from J, with 19 bases in between.